A selection of T cell receptor beta chains follows, all from one sample in a study of identical twins. Via MiXCR, TCRdb re-called the 5' RACE reads, giving one row per CDR3 protein. The sample carries some 250,000 distinct CDR3 sequences, roughly 13% recorded once. This sample also appeared in a second study, on yellow fever vaccine responses in identical twins.

The sequencing sample was made of memory (CD45RO+) T cells sorted from blood. The receptors were gathered from a woman between 18 and 30 years old in good health. The CDR3 runs from the conserved cysteine through the conserved F or W.

j_call v_call cdr3_aa
TRBJ2-6 TRBV7-3 CASSLTSTGSGANVLTF
TRBJ2-6 TRBV18 CASSQGAGANVLTF
TRBJ2-3 TRBV20-1 CSAREFSGRAKDTQYF
TRBJ2-7 TRBV6-5 CASSYRRDRPYEQYF
TRBJ2-3 TRBV10-3 CAISRDRRTDTQYF
TRBJ2-7 TRBV10-3 CAIGGTSGLYEQYF
TRBJ2-7 TRBV7-2 CASGGRNSYEQYF
TRBJ2-7 TRBV6-1 CASSDPGSEWYEQYF
TRBJ2-1 TRBV7-6 CASSIQGARYNEQFF
TRBJ1-4 TRBV5-5 CASSPTAPGPNEKLFF
TRBJ1-2 TRBV30 CAWRQGLYGYTF
TRBJ2-3 TRBV6-1 CASSRGTVKPTDTQYF
TRBJ2-2 TRBV12-3/TRBV12-4 CASSQQGWTGELFF
TRBJ2-5 TRBV6-5 CASSIEWGQETQYF
TRBJ1-1 TRBV28 CASSHYPGLLF
TRBJ2-7 TRBV11-2 CASSLAARPHEQYF
TRBJ2-3 TRBV7-2 CASSPGRGARGDTQYF
TRBJ1-1 TRBV28 CASSLQGAGAFF